The 13 T cell receptor beta chains below were found in one sample sequenced in a study of cytomegalovirus exposure and HLA in healthy donors. PCR used 60 Vbeta primers and 13 Jbeta primers. TCRdb keeps only in-frame clones here, not all; method: immunoSEQ multiplex PCR. Found here are around 140,000 clones, 75% of them singletons; the top ten hold 2.5% to 4%. Sequenced material: PBMCs. The origin of the receptors is a middle-aged man in good health and CMV-seronegative.

The chain is built from TRBV19 and TRBJ2-1, with 7 bases aligning to TRBD2. The CDR3 contains 13 residues. CDR1 is LNHDA, CDR2 SQIVND, per germline (reference sequence). Unmatched junction bases numbered 4, after V lost 3 bases and J lost 8 bases. CDR3 protein: CASSMTSWHEQFF. The CDR3 DNA follows: TGTGCCAGTAGTATGACTAGCTGGCATGAGCAGTTCTTC.

The CDR3 coding sequence is TGTGCCAGCAGCTTAAATCAGGGGAGCTATGGCTACACCTTC. Encoded protein: CASSLNQGSYGYTF. This chain uses TRBV7-3 with TRBJ1-2; D may be TRBD1 (6 bases). The CDR3 sequence is 14 residues long. V was shortened by 1 base and J by 4 bases, with 10 bases between the two germline ends. Germline V gene sequence: CDR1 SGHTA, CDR2 FQGTGA.

This chain joins TRBV11-2 and TRBJ1-2, with D tentatively TRBD1 (6 bases). V lost 5 bases and J lost 8, with 24 bases in between. The CDR3 has 16 amino acids. Germline V CDR1 and CDR2: SGHAT, FQNNGV. The CDR3 sequence: CASSRQPTGGAQGYTF. The CDR3 coding sequence is TGTGCCAGCAGCCGACAACCTACGGGGGGCGCGCAAGGCTACACCTTC.

The CDR3 loop reads CASSQTGGGNQPQHF. In nucleotides, the CDR3 is TGTGCCAGCAGCCAGACAGGGGGAGGGAATCAGCCCCAGCATTTT. The chain joins TRBV7-8 to TRBJ1-5, with TRBD1 matching 9 bases. Trimming removed 5 bases from V and 4 bases from J; junction bases left unmatched: 6. The CDR3 loop spans 15 amino acids. The germline V gene has CDR1 SGHVS and CDR2 FQNEAQ.

The chain employs TRBV11-1 and TRBJ2-7, with D possibly matching TRBD1 (6 bases). Trimming stripped 5 bases from V and 3 bases from J, with 14 bases between. CDR1 SGHAT and CDR2 FQDESV come from the germline V gene (reference sequence). CDR3 length: 14 amino acids. The CDR3 loop reads CASSPDRHRYEQYF. In DNA form, the CDR3 reads TGTGCCAGCAGCCCGGACAGACATCGCTACGAGCAGTACTTC.

The J gene is TRBJ1-1, the V gene TRBV4-1; 7 bases align to TRBD1. Trimming cost V 1 base and J 3 bases; bases outside gene matches: 17. The CDR3 is made up of 19 amino acids. The germline V gene has CDR1 MGHRA and CDR2 YSYEKL. The CDR3 sequence is CASSQVPNGAGGPDTEAFF. CDR3 sequence (DNA): TGCGCCAGCAGCCAAGTCCCCAACGGGGCAGGGGGACCGGACACTGAAGCTTTCTTT.

The V call is TRBV27, the J call TRBJ2-1; 12 bases align to TRBD2. In germline, CDR1 is MNHEY, CDR2 SMNVEV (reference sequence). Losses at the gene ends were 3 bases for V and 8 bases for J; bases not matched to a gene: 8. The length of the CDR3 is 16 residues. CDR3 protein: CASSLELAGGVYEQFF. CDR3 nucleotide sequence: TGTGCCAGCAGTTTGGAGCTAGCGGGGGGGGTTTATGAGCAGTTCTTC.

The chain carries TRBV9 and TRBJ1-2; 7 nucleotides line up with TRBD1. CDR1 is SGDLS, CDR2 YYNGEE, per germline. This CDR3 is 14 amino acids long. J gave up 2 bases and V 6 bases, and 7 bases lay outside the gene matches. The CDR3 DNA is TGTGCCAGCACCCCAGGGGGGACAAACTATGGCTACACCTTC. This sequence encodes CASTPGGTNYGYTF.

This chain links TRBV20-1 with TRBJ1-2; D gene unclear. Trimming took off 5 bases at V and 6 bases at J, with 7 bases between the two ends. There are 10 residues in the CDR3. Germline V gene sequence: CDR1 DFQATT, CDR2 SNEGSKA (reference sequence). Here the CDR3 DNA reads TGCAGTGCTTGGGGAGATGGCTACACCTTC. Translating gives CSAWGDGYTF.

This clone was found a few times. The chain couples TRBV5-4 to TRBJ2-7; weak D call: TRBD2 (6 bases). The CDR3 contains 13 residues. The V and J ends lost 10 bases and 0 bases respectively, with 14 bases between them. CDR1 SGHNT and CDR2 YYREEE come from the germline V gene (reference sequence). The CDR3 nucleotides read TGTGCCGTTAGGGACTCGATCTCCTACGAGCAGTACTTC. Its protein is CAVRDSISYEQYF.

This clone came up a few times. The rearrangement uses TRBV5-6 and TRBJ1-1; D might be TRBD1 (6 bases). Germline values: CDR1 SGHDT, CDR2 YYEEEE. The V and J ends lost 1 base and 1 base respectively, with 11 bases between them. The CDR3 runs to 15 residues. The DNA for the CDR3 is TGTGCCAGCAGCTTGTGGACAGTCCCGAACACTGAAGCTTTCTTT. Translating it yields CASSLWTVPNTEAFF.

The rearrangement links TRBV6-1 to TRBJ2-1; D remains unclear. There are 11 residues in the CDR3. Deletions cut 6 bases from V and 6 bases from J, with 6 bases between. Germline CDR1 MNHNS, CDR2 SASEGT. CDR3 loop: CASSLSNEQFF. CDR3 nucleotides: TGTGCCAGCAGCCTTTCCAATGAGCAGTTCTTC.

This rearrangement joins TRBV28 to TRBJ1-2; possibly TRBD1 for D (5 bases). The CDR3 is 15 residues long. Trimming stripped 3 bases from V and 6 bases from J, with 17 bases between. The germline gives CDR1 MDHEN, CDR2 SYDVKM. The CDR3 here is CASSFFLGGGDGYTF. The CDR3 coding sequence is TGTGCCAGCAGTTTTTTTCTCGGGGGTGGGGATGGCTACACCTTC.